Presented here are 7 T cell receptor beta chains from one specimen sequenced in a study of memory CD4+ T cells and cytomegalovirus serostatus. The sort gate was single viable CD3+CD4+CD8-CD45RO+ cells for memory CD4+ T cells. Here immunoSEQ multiplex PCR was the method, and the copy in TCRdb shows in-frame clones only, minus some. Of some 49,000 clones in the sample, around 82% were seen once. The sequenced sample consisted of memory CD4+ T cells from blood. Every receptor here comes from an adult in good health and CMV-seronegative.

The chain combines TRBV5-6 with TRBJ1-2; 9 bases agree with TRBD1. Germline loops: CDR1 SGHDT, CDR2 YYEEEE. Germline trimming cut 4 bases from V and 7 bases from J; bases unmatched to any gene: 11. This CDR3 has 15 amino acids. The CDR3 protein is CASSPGTGYLGGYTF. The DNA for the CDR3 is TGTGCCAGCAGCCCGGGGACAGGGTATCTCGGTGGCTACACCTTC. Full variable domain (missing parts from reference TRBV5-6 and TRBJ1-2): DAGVTQSPTHLIKTRGQQVTLRCSPKSGHDTVSWYQQALGQGPQFIFQYYEEEERQRGNFPDRFSGHQFPNYSSELNVNALLLGDSALYLCASSPGTGYLGGYTFGSGTRLTVV.

This clone was found a few times. The chain couples TRBV2 to TRBJ1-1, with no clear D. The CDR3 runs 11 residues. Trimming cost V 7 bases and J 4 bases, with 7 bases left between them. The V gene's germline CDR1 is SNHLY and CDR2 FYNNEI. In DNA, the CDR3 is TGTGCCAGCAAGGAGGGCACTGAAGCTTTCTTT. Protein: CASKEGTEAFF. Combining the CDR3 with reference TRBV2 and TRBJ1-1 gives the whole variable domain EPEVTQTPSHQVTQMGQEVILRCVPISNHLYFYWYRQILGQKVEFLVSFYNNEISEKSEIFDDQFSVERPDGSNFTLKIRSTKLEDSAMYFCASKEGTEAFFGQGTRLTVV.

The chain is built from TRBV7-2 and TRBJ1-2, with a tentative D call TRBD1 (6 bases). CDR1 is SGHTA and CDR2 is FQGNSA in the germline V gene. V was trimmed by 2 bases and J by 3 bases, leaving 16 bases between them. This CDR3 spans 16 amino acids. As DNA, the CDR3 is TGTGCCAGCAGCTTAAGCGCGGGGGGCAGCTACTATGGCTACACCTTC. Encoded protein: CASSLSAGGSYYGYTF.

This clone was seen just once. V gene TRBV28 combines with J gene TRBJ2-2, with a weak D call TRBD2 (5 bases). This CDR3 contains 15 residues. Germline V gene data show CDR1 as MDHEN and CDR2 as SYDVKM. Trimming took 7 bases from V and 4 from J, leaving 16 bases between them. CDR3: CASTLGVPATGELFF. DNA of the CDR3: TGTGCCAGCACCCTCGGGGTCCCCGCCACCGGGGAGCTGTTTTTT.

The CDR3 DNA reads as TGTGCCTGGAGGAAGCCTAACTATGGCTACACCTTC. The encoded protein is CAWRKPNYGYTF. This chain connects TRBV30 to TRBJ1-2; D gene unclear. Trimming pared 3 bases from V and 0 bases from J, leaving 5 bases between. The length of the CDR3 is 12 residues. The germline CDR1 and CDR2 sequences are GTSNPN and SVGIG (reference sequence).

The chain joins TRBV19 to TRBJ1-5; D possibly corresponds to TRBD1 (6 bases). In germline, CDR1 is LNHDA, CDR2 SQIVND (reference sequence). The CDR3 consists of 13 residues. V was clipped by 8 bases and J by 7 bases, with 15 bases between them. CDR3 region: CASATGRKQPQHF. The CDR3, as DNA: TGTGCCAGTGCGACAGGACGGAAACAGCCCCAGCATTTT.

The chain recombines TRBV19 with TRBJ1-4; D is possibly TRBD1 (5 bases). Trimming removed 4 bases from V and 0 bases from J, with 12 bases in between. Germline assignment: CDR1 LNHDA and CDR2 SQIVND (reference sequence). The CDR3 contains 16 residues. As DNA, the CDR3 is TGTGCCAGTAGTAGGAGGGGAGCCGCAACTAATGAAAAACTGTTTTTT. It codes for CASSRRGAATNEKLFF.